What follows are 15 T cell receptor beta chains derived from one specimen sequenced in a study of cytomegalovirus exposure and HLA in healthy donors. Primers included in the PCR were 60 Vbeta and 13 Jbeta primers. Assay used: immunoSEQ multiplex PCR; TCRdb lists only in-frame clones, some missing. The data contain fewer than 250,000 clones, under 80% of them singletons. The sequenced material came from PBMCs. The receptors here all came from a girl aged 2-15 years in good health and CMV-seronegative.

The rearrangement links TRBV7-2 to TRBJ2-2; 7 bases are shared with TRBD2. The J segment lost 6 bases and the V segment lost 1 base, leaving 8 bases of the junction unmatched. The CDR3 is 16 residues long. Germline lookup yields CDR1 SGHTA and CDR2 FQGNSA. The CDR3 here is CASSLGRSGGPGELFF. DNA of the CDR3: TGTGCCAGCAGCTTAGGCAGGTCGGGAGGACCCGGGGAGCTGTTTTTT.

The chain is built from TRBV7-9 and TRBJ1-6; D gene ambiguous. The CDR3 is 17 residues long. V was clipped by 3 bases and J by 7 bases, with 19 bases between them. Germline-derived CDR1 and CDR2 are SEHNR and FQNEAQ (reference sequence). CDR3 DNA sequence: TGTGCCAGCAGCTTCCTTGGCGGGAATCAGAACAATTCACCCCTCCACTTT. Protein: CASSFLGGNQNNSPLHF. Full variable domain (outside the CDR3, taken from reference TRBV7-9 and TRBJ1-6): DTGVSQNPRHKITKRGQNVTFRCDPISEHNRLYWYRQTLGQGPEFLTYFQNEAQLEKSRLLSDRFSAERPKGSFSTLEIQRTEQGDSAMYLCASSFLGGNQNNSPLHFGNGTRLTVT.

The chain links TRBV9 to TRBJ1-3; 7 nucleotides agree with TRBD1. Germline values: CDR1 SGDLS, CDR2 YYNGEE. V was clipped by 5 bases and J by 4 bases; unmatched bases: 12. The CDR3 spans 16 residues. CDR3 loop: CASSPRRQGDGNTIYF. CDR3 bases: TGTGCCAGCAGTCCGCGGAGACAGGGTGACGGAAACACCATATATTTT.

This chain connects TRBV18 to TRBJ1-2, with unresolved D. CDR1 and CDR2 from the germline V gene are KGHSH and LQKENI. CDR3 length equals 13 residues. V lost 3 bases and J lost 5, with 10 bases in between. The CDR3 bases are TGTGCCAGCTCACCCGGAGAGGAGTATGGCTACACCTTC. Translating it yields CASSPGEEYGYTF.

The CDR3 sequence: CASSQYPGAGGPYEQYF. As DNA, the CDR3 is TGTGCCAGCAGCCAATACCCCGGGGCGGGGGGGCCCTACGAGCAGTACTTC. V is TRBV11-2 and J is TRBJ2-7; 9 bases fit TRBD2. V shed 5 bases and J 2 bases; nucleotides not matched to a gene: 13. This CDR3 is 17 amino acids long. Per the germline V gene, CDR1 is SGHAT and CDR2 is FQNNGV.

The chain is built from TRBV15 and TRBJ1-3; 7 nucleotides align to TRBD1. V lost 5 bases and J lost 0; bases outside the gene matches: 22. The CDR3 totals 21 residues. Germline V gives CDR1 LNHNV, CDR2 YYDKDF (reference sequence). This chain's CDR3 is CATSEGAGGVGSHRSGNTIYF. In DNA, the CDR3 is TGTGCCACCAGCGAGGGCGCAGGGGGTGTCGGCTCTCATCGCTCTGGAAACACCATATATTTT.

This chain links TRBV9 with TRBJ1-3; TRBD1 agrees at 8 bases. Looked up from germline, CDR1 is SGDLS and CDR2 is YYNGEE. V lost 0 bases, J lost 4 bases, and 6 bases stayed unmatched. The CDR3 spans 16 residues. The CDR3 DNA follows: TGTGCCAGCAGCGTAGAAAGCAGGGGGCGCGGAAACACCATATATTTT. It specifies CASSVESRGRGNTIYF.

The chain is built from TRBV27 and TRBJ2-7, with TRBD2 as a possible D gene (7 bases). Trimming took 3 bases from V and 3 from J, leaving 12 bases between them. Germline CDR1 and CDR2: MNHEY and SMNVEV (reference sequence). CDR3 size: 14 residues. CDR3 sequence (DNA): TGTGCCAGCAGTTTCCGGGGGGCGATCTACGAGCAGTACTTC. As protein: CASSFRGAIYEQYF.

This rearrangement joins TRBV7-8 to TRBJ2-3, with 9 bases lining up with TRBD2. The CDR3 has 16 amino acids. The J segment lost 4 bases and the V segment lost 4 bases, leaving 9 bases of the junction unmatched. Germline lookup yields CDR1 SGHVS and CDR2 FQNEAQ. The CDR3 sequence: CASSWGLAQAADTQYF. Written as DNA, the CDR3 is TGTGCCAGCAGCTGGGGACTAGCCCAAGCGGCAGATACGCAGTATTTT.

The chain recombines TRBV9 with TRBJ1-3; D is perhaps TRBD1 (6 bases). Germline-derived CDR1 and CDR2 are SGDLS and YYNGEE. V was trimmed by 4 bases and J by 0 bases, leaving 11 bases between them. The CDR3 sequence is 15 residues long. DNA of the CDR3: TGTGCCAGCAGCCCGACAGGAAACTCTGGAAACACCATATATTTT. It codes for CASSPTGNSGNTIYF.

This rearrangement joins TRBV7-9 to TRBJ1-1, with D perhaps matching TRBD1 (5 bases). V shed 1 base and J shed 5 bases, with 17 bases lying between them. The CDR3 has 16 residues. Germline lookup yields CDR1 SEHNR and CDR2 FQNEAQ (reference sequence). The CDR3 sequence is CASSLGAGGWSTEAFF. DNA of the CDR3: TGTGCCAGCAGCTTAGGGGCCGGGGGATGGAGTACTGAAGCTTTCTTT.

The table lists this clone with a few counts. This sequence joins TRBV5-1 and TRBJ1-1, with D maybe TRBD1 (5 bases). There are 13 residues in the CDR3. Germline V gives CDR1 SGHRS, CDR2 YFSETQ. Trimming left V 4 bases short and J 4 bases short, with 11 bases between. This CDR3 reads CASSVSQGTEAFF. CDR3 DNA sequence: TGCGCCAGCAGCGTATCCCAGGGCACTGAAGCTTTCTTT.

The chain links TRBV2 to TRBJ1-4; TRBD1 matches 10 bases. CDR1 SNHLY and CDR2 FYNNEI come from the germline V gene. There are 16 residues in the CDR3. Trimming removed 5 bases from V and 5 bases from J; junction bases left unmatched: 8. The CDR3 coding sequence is TGTGCCAGCAGTCTGGGACAGGGGAAAGCGAATGAAAAACTGTTTTTT. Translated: CASSLGQGKANEKLFF.

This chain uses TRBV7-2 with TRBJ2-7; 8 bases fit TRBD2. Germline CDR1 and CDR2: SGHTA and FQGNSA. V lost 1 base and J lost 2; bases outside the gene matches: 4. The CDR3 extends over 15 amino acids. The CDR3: CASSLVTSGTYEQYF. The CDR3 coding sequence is TGTGCCAGCAGCTTAGTAACTAGCGGTACCTACGAGCAGTACTTC.

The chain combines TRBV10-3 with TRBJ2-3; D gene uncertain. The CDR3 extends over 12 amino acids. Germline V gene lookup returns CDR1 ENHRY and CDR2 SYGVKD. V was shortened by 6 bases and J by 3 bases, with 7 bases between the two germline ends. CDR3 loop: CAIRTNTDTQYF. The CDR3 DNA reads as TGTGCCATCAGAACAAATACAGATACGCAGTATTTT.